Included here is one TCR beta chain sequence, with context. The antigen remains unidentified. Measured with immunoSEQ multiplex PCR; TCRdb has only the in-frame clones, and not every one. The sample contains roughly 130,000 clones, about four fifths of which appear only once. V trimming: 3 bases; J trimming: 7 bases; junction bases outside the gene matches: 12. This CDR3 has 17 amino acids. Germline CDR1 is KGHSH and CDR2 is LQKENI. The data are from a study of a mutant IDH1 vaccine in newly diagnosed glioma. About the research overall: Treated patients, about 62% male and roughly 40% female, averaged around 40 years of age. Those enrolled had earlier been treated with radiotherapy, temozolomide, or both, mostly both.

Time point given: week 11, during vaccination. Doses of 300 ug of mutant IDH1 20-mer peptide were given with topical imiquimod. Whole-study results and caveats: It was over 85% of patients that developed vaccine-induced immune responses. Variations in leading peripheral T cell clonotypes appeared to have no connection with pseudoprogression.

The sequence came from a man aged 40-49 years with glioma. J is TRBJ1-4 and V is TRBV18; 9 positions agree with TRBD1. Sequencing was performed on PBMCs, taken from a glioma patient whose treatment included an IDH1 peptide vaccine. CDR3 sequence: CASSPFGTGIPTEKLFF. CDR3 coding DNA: TGTGCCAGCTCACCGTTTGGGACAGGGATCCCGACTGAAAAACTGTTTTTT.